These T cell receptor beta chains were read from a single sample in a study of Ad26.COV2.S vaccination and SARS-CoV-2 variants. Here immunoSEQ multiplex PCR was the method, and the copy in TCRdb shows in-frame clones only, minus some. The table records 400,000 to 450,000 clones, roughly 90% of them present only once. The sequences come from peripheral blood, collected in a trial of Ad26.COV2.S vaccine versus placebo. These receptors were collected from a person aged 18-65 years who received the Ad26.COV2.S COVID-19 vaccine or a placebo. CDR3s include the opening cysteine and the closing phenylalanine or tryptophan. Each record gives: J gene, D gene, clone size, V gene, CDR3 protein, CDR3 DNA. A D gene is named only where the DNA matches it firmly. Expanded clones are given a class, and other clones once, few, many or no size at all.

J gene: TRBJ2-7; D gene: -; clone size: -; V gene: TRBV6-5; CDR3 protein: CASSTIGVREQYF; CDR3 DNA: TGTGCCAGCAGTACGATCGGAGTGCGGGAGCAGTACTTC
J gene: TRBJ2-7; D gene: TRBD1; clone size: -; V gene: TRBV19; CDR3 protein: CASSALTGGGYEQYF; CDR3 DNA: TGTGCCAGTAGTGCCCTGACAGGGGGAGGTTACGAGCAGTACTTC
J gene: TRBJ1-2; D gene: -; clone size: few; V gene: TRBV12-3/TRBV12-4; CDR3 protein: CASSFTTVAGYTF; CDR3 DNA: TGTGCCAGCAGTTTCACGACAGTAGCCGGCTACACCTTC
J gene: TRBJ2-3; D gene: TRBD2; clone size: once; V gene: TRBV29-1; CDR3 protein: CSGLAGTHLSTDTQYF; CDR3 DNA: TGCAGCGGGCTAGCGGGCACTCACCTTAGCACAGATACGCAGTATTTT
J gene: TRBJ2-7; D gene: TRBD2; clone size: -; V gene: TRBV15; CDR3 protein: CATSRDLAGGIYEQYF; CDR3 DNA: TGTGCCACCAGCAGAGACCTAGCGGGAGGTATCTACGAGCAGTACTTC
J gene: TRBJ2-1; D gene: -; clone size: -; V gene: TRBV12-3/TRBV12-4; CDR3 protein: CASSPDRGSEQFF; CDR3 DNA: TGTGCCAGCAGCCCCGATAGAGGGAGCGAGCAGTTCTTC
J gene: TRBJ2-1; D gene: -; clone size: -; V gene: TRBV7-2; CDR3 protein: CASSLSGVGQEQFF; CDR3 DNA: TGTGCCAGCAGCTTAAGTGGGGTAGGGCAGGAGCAGTTCTTC
J gene: TRBJ2-5; D gene: -; clone size: -; V gene: TRBV24-1; CDR3 protein: CATSDSLGETQYF; CDR3 DNA: TGTGCCACCAGTGATTCGCTAGGAGAGACCCAGTACTTC
J gene: TRBJ2-7; D gene: -; clone size: -; V gene: TRBV18; CDR3 protein: CASSPIQVNEQYF; CDR3 DNA: TGTGCCAGCTCACCCATACAGGTGAACGAGCAGTACTTC
J gene: TRBJ2-3; D gene: TRBD1; clone size: -; V gene: TRBV6-2/TRBV6-3; CDR3 protein: CASSRDSFTDTQYF; CDR3 DNA: TGTGCCAGCAGTCGGGACAGTTTCACAGATACGCAGTATTTT
J gene: TRBJ1-1; D gene: -; clone size: -; V gene: TRBV28; CDR3 protein: CASSLLPGPLNTEAFF; CDR3 DNA: TGTGCCAGCAGTCTCCTCCCCGGGCCGTTGAACACTGAAGCTTTCTTT
J gene: TRBJ2-3; D gene: TRBD2; clone size: -; V gene: TRBV14; CDR3 protein: CASSILAGPHDTQYF; CDR3 DNA: TGTGCCAGCAGCATACTAGCGGGCCCTCACGATACGCAGTATTTT
J gene: TRBJ2-3; D gene: -; clone size: -; V gene: TRBV27; CDR3 protein: CASSGGHTDTQYF; CDR3 DNA: TGTGCCAGCAGCGGCGGTCACACAGATACGCAGTATTTT
J gene: TRBJ1-3; D gene: TRBD1; clone size: few; V gene: TRBV5-4; CDR3 protein: CASSLGQGGSGNTIYF; CDR3 DNA: TGTGCCAGCAGCCTTGGACAGGGCGGCTCTGGAAACACCATATATTTT
J gene: TRBJ1-5; D gene: -; clone size: -; V gene: TRBV30; CDR3 protein: CAWSVGGSNQPQHF; CDR3 DNA: TGTGCCTGGAGTGTCGGGGGAAGCAATCAGCCCCAGCATTTT
J gene: TRBJ2-5; D gene: -; clone size: -; V gene: TRBV19; CDR3 protein: CASSRQSGWFQETQYF; CDR3 DNA: TGTGCCAGTAGTAGGCAGTCAGGGTGGTTCCAAGAGACCCAGTACTTC
J gene: TRBJ2-6; D gene: TRBD1; clone size: -; V gene: TRBV7-9; CDR3 protein: CASSSFSGGGANVLTF; CDR3 DNA: TGTGCCAGCAGTTCTTTCTCAGGGGGCGGGGCCAACGTCCTGACTTTC
J gene: TRBJ2-7; D gene: -; clone size: -; V gene: TRBV6-2/TRBV6-3; CDR3 protein: CASSWVQTTTYEQYF; CDR3 DNA: TGTGCCAGCAGCTGGGTACAGACTACAACCTACGAGCAGTACTTC
J gene: TRBJ1-2; D gene: -; clone size: -; V gene: TRBV6-5; CDR3 protein: CASSSPRQDPNYGYTF; CDR3 DNA: TGTGCCAGCAGTTCCCCCAGACAGGACCCTAACTATGGCTACACCTTC
J gene: TRBJ2-7; D gene: TRBD1; clone size: -; V gene: TRBV6-5; CDR3 protein: CASSRTGVRDSEQYF; CDR3 DNA: TGTGCCAGCAGTAGGACAGGGGTACGGGATTCCGAGCAGTACTTC